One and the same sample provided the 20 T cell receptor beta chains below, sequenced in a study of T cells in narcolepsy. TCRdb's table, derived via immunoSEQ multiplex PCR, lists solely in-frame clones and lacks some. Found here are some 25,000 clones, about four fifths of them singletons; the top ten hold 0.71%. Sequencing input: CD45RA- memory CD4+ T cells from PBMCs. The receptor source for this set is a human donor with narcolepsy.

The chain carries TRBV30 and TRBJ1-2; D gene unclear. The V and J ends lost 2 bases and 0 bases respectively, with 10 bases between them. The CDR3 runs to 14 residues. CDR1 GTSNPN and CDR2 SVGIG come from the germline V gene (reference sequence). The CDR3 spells CAWSTGPSNYGYTF. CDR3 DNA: TGTGCCTGGAGTACCGGCCCCTCTAACTATGGCTACACCTTC. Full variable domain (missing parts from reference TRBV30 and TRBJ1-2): SQTIHQWPATLVQPVGSPLSLECTVEGTSNPNLYWYRQAAGRGLQLLFYSVGIGQISSEVPQNLSASRPQDRQFILSSKKLLLSDSGFYLCAWSTGPSNYGYTFGSGTRLTVV.

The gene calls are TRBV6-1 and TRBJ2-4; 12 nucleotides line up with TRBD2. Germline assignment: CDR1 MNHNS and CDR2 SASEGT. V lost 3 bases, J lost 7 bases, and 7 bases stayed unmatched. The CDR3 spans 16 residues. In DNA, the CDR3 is TGTGCCAGCAGTGACACTAGCGGGAGGATGGTGAACATTCAGTACTTC. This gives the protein CASSDTSGRMVNIQYF.

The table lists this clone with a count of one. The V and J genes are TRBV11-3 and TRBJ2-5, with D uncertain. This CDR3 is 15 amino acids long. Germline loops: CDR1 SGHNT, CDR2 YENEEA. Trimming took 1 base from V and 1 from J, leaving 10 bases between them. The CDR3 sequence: CASSLVAGIQETQYF. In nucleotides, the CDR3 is TGTGCCAGCAGCTTAGTGGCAGGCATCCAAGAGACCCAGTACTTC.

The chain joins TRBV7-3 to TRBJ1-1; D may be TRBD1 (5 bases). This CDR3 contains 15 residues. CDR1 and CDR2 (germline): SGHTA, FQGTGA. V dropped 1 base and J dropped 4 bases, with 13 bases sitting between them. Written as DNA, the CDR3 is TGTGCCAGCAGCTTAAGGGCTCAGGGTGTCACTGAAGCTTTCTTT. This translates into CASSLRAQGVTEAFF.

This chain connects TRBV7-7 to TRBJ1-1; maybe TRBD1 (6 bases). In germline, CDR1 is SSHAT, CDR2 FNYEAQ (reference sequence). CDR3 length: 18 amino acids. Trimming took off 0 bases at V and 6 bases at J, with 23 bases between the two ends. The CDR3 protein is CASSLALTGLWAGAEAFF. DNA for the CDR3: TGTGCCAGCAGCTTAGCGCTGACAGGCCTCTGGGCTGGGGCTGAAGCTTTCTTT.

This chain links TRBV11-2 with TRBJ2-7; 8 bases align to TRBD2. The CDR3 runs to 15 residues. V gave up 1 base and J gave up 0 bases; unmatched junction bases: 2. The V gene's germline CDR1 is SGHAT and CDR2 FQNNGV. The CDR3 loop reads CASSLGLANSYEQYF. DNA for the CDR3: TGTGCCAGCAGCTTAGGACTAGCGAACTCCTACGAGCAGTACTTC.

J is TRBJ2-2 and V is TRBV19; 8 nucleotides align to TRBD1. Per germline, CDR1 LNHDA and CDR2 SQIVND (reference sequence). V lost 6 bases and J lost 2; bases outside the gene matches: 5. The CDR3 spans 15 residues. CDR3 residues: CASRTTGENTGELFF. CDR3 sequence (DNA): TGTGCCAGTAGAACGACAGGGGAAAACACCGGGGAGCTGTTTTTT.

The CDR3 protein is CASSKGRGTGHNEQYF. The CDR3, as DNA: TGTGCCAGCAGCAAGGGGAGGGGGACAGGGCATAACGAGCAGTACTTC. The chain carries TRBV21-1 and TRBJ2-7; the DNA was not used to check the table's D call, TRBD1. TRBV21-1 is described as a pseudogene. This CDR3 spans 16 amino acids.

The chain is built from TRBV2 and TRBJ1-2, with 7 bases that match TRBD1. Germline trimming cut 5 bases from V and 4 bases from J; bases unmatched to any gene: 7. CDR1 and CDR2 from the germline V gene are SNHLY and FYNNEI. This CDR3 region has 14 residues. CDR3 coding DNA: TGTGCCAGCAGTAGAAAACAGGGGAGCTATGGCTACACCTTC. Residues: CASSRKQGSYGYTF. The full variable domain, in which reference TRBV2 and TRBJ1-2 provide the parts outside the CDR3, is EPEVTQTPSHQVTQMGQEVILRCVPISNHLYFYWYRQILGQKVEFLVSFYNNEISEKSEIFDDQFSVERPDGSNFTLKIRSTKLEDSAMYFCASSRKQGSYGYTFGSGTRLTVV.

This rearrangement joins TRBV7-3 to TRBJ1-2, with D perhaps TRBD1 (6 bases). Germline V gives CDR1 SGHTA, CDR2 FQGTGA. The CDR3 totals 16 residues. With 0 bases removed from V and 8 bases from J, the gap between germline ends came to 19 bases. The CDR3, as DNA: TGTGCCAGCAGCTTAACGCCTAGGGCAGGGGCGTCCGGCTACACCTTC. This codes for CASSLTPRAGASGYTF.

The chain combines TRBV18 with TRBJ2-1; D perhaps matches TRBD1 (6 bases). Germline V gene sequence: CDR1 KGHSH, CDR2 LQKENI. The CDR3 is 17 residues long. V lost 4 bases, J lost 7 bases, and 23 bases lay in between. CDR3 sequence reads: CASSLNKGPQGRNEQFF. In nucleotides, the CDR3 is TGTGCCAGCTCACTAAATAAGGGGCCACAGGGACGTAATGAGCAGTTCTTC.

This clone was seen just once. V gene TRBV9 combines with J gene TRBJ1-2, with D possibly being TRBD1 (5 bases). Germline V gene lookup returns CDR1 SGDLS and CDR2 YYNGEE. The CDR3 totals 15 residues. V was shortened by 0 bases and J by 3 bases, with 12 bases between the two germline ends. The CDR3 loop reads CASSVGPGLDYGYTF. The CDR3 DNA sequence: TGTGCCAGCAGCGTAGGGCCGGGGCTGGACTATGGCTACACCTTC. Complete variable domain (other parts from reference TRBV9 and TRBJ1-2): DSGVTQTPKHLITATGQRVTLRCSPRSGDLSVYWYQQSLDQGLQFLIQYYNGEERAKGNILERFSAQQFPDLHSELNLSSLELGDSALYFCASSVGPGLDYGYTFGSGTRLTVV.

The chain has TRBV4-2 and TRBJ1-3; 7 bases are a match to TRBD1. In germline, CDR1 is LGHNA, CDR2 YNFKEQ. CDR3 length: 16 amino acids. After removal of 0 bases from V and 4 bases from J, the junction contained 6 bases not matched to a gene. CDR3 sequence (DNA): TGTGCCAGCAGCCAAGAGCCAGTGGACAGGGGAAACACCATATATTTT. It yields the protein CASSQEPVDRGNTIYF.

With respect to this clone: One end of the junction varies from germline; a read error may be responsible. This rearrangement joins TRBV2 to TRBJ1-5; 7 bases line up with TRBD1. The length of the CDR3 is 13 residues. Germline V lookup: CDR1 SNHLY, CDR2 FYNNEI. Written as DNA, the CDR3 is TGTGCCGGTGGACAGGTTAGCAGTCAGCCCCAGCATTTT. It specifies CAGGQVSSQPQHF.

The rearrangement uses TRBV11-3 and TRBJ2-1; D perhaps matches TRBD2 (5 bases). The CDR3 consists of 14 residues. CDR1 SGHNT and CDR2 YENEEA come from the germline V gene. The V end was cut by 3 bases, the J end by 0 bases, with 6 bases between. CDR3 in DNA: TGTGCCAGCAGCTTTCGGGACTCCTACAATGAGCAGTTCTTC. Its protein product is CASSFRDSYNEQFF. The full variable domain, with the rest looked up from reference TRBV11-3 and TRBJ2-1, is EAGVVQSPRYKIIEKKQPVAFWCNPISGHNTLYWYLQNLGQGPELLIRYENEEAVDDSQLPKDRFSAERLKGVDSTLKIQPAELGDSAVYLCASSFRDSYNEQFFGPGTRLTVL.

CDR3 loop: CASSLEPAGANVLTF. The CDR3 coding sequence is TGTGCCAGCAGCTTAGAGCCAGCAGGGGCCAACGTCCTGACTTTC. The chain joins TRBV7-9 to TRBJ2-6, with D uncertain. Germline CDR1 is SEHNR and CDR2 is FQNEAQ (reference sequence). Trimming took 1 base from V and 4 from J, leaving 8 bases between them. The CDR3 is made up of 15 amino acids. Using reference TRBV7-9 and TRBJ2-6 for the parts outside the CDR3, the full variable domain is DTGVSQNPRHKITKRGQNVTFRCDPISEHNRLYWYRQTLGQGPEFLTYFQNEAQLEKSRLLSDRFSAERPKGSFSTLEIQRTEQGDSAMYLCASSLEPAGANVLTFGAGSRLTVL.

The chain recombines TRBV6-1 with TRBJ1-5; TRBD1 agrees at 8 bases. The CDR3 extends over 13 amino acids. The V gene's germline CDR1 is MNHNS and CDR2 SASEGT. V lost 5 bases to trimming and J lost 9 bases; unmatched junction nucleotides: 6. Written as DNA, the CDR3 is TGTGCCAGCAGTAACGGACAGGGCGGGCCCCAGCATTTT. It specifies CASSNGQGGPQHF.

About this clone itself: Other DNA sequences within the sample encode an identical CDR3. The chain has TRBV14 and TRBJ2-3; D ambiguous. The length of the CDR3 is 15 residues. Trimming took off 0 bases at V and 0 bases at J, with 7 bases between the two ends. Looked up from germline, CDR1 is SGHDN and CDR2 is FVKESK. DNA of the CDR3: TGTGCCAGCAGCCAAGATACCGCTAGCACAGATACGCAGTATTTT. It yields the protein CASSQDTASTDTQYF.

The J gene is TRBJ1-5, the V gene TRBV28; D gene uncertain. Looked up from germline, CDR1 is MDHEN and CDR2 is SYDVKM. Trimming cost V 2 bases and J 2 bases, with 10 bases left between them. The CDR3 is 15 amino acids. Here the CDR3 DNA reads TGTGCCAGCAGTTTAGGGTGGCAGGGCAATCAGCCCCAGCATTTT. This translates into CASSLGWQGNQPQHF.

CDR3 residues: CASSQAPGENYGYTF. Here the CDR3 DNA reads TGCGCCAGCAGCCAAGCCCCAGGGGAAAACTATGGCTACACCTTC. The rearrangement uses TRBV4-3 and TRBJ1-2, with TRBD1 as a possible D gene (6 bases). This CDR3 spans 15 amino acids. V lost 1 base, J lost 2 bases, and 11 bases lay in between. Germline V gives CDR1 LGHNA, CDR2 YSLEER.